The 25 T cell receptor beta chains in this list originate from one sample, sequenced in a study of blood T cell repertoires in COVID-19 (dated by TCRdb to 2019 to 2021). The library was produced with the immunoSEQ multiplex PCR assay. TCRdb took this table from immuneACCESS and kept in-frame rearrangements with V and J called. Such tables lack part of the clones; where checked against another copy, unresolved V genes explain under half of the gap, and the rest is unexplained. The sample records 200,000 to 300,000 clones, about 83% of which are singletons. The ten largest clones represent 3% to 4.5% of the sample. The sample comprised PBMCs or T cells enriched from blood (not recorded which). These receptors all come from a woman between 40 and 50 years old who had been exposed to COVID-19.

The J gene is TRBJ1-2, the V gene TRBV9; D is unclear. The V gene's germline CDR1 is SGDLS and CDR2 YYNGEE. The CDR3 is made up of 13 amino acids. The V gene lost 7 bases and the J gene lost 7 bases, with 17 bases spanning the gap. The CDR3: CASFDGENSGYTF. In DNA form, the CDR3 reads TGTGCCAGCTTTGATGGAGAGAATAGTGGCTACACCTTC.

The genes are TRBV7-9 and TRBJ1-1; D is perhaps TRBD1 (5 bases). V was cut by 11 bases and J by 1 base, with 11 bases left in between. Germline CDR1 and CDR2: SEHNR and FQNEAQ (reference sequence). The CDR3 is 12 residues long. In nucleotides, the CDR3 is TGTGCCGGAATAAGGGGGAACACTGAAGCTTTCTTT. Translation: CAGIRGNTEAFF.

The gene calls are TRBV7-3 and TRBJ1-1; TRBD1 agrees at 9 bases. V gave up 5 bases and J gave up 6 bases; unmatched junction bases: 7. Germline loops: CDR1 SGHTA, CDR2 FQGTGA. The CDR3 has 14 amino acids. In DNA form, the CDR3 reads TGTGCCAGCAGCCCCGGGACAGGGTCCCCTGAAGCTTTCTTT. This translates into CASSPGTGSPEAFF. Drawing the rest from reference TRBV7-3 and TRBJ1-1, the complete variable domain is GAGVSQTPSNKVTEKGKYVELRCDPISGHTALYWYRQSLGQGPEFLIYFQGTGAADDSGLPNDRFFAVRPEGSVSTLKIQRTERGDSAVYLCASSPGTGSPEAFFGQGTRLTVV.

The CDR3 is CASRQQLQGNTEAFF. For the CDR3, the DNA is TGTGCCAGTAGGCAGCAGTTACAGGGGAACACTGAAGCTTTCTTT. The V and J genes are TRBV19 and TRBJ1-1; D possibly corresponds to TRBD1 (6 bases). CDR3 length: 15 amino acids. Trimming cost V 6 bases and J 1 base, with 15 bases left between them. Germline-derived CDR1 and CDR2 are LNHDA and SQIVND (reference sequence).

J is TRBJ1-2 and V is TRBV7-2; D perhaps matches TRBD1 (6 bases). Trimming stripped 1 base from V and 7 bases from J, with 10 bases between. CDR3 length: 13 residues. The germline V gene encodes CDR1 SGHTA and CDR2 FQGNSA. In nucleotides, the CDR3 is TGTGCCAGCAGCTTAGACAGGGCGCGTGGCTACACCTTC. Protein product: CASSLDRARGYTF.

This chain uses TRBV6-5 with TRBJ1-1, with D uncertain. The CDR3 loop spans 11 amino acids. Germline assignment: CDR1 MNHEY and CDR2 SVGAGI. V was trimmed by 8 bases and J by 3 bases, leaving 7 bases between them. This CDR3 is CASGPDTEAFF. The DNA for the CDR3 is TGTGCCAGCGGCCCCGACACTGAAGCTTTCTTT.

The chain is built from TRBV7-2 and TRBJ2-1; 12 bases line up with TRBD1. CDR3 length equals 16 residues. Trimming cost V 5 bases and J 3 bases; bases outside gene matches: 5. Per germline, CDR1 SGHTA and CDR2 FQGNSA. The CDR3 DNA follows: TGTGCCAGCAGCAGGGGACAGGGGGCAAACTACAATGAGCAGTTCTTC. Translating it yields CASSRGQGANYNEQFF.

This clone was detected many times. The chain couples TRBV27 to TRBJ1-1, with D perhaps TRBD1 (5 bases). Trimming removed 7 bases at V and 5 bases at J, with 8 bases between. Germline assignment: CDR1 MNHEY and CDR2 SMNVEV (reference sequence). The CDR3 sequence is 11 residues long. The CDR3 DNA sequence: TGTGCCAGCACAGGGCGAACTGAAGCTTTCTTT. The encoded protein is CASTGRTEAFF.

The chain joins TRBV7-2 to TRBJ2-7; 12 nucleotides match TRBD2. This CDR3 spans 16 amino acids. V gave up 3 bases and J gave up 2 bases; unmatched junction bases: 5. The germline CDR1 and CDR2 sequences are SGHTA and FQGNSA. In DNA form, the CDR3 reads TGTGCCAGCAGCTTGACTAGCGGGGGATTACCCTACGAGCAGTACTTC. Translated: CASSLTSGGLPYEQYF.

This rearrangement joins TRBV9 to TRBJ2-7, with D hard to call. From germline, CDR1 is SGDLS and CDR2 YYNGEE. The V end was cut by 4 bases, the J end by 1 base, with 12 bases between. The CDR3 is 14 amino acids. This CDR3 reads CASSPGPESYEQYF. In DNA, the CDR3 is TGTGCCAGCAGCCCCGGTCCCGAATCCTACGAGCAGTACTTC.

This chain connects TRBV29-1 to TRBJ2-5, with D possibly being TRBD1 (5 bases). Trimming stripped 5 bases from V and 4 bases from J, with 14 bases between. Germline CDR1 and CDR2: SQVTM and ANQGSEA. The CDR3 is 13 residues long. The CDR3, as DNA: TGCAGCGTTACCAGGGCTTCGCGAGAGACCCAGTACTTC. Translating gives CSVTRASRETQYF.

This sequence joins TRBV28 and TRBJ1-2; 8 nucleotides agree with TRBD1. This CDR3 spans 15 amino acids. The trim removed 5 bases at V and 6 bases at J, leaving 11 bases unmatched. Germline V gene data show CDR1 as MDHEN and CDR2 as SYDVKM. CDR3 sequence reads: CASSLTGVRLDGYTF. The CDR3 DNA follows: TGTGCCAGCAGTCTGACAGGGGTTAGGCTGGATGGCTACACCTTC.

The CDR3 sequence: CASSLGGPSYEQYF. The CDR3 coding sequence is TGTGCCAGCAGCTTGGGAGGGCCCTCCTACGAGCAGTACTTC. The rearrangement links TRBV5-6 to TRBJ2-7; possible D gene TRBD2, 5 bases. The CDR3 extends over 14 amino acids. Looked up from germline, CDR1 is SGHDT and CDR2 is YYEEEE. Trimming stripped 0 bases from V and 0 bases from J, with 7 bases between.

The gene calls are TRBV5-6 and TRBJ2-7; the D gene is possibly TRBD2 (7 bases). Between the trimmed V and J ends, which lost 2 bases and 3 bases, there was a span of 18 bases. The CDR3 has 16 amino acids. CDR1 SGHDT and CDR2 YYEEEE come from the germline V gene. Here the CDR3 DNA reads TGTGCCAGCAGCTTTGCCTTGGGGGGGCAGAGCTACGAGCAGTACTTC. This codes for CASSFALGGQSYEQYF. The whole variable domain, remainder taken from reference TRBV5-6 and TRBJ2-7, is DAGVTQSPTHLIKTRGQQVTLRCSPKSGHDTVSWYQQALGQGPQFIFQYYEEEERQRGNFPDRFSGHQFPNYSSELNVNALLLGDSALYLCASSFALGGQSYEQYFGPGTRLTVT.

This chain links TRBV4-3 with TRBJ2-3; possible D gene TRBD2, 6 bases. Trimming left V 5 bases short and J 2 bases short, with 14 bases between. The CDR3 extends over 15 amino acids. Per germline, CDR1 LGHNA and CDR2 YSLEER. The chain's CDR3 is CASSARAGFTDTQYF. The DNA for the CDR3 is TGCGCCAGCAGCGCCCGAGCGGGCTTCACAGATACGCAGTATTTT.

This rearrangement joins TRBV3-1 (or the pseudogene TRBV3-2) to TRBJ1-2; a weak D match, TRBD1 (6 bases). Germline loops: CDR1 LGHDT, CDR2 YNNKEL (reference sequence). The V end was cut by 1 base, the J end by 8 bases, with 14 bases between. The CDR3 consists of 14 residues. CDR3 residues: CASSQVLGAVGYTF. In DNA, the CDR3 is TGTGCCAGCAGCCAAGTATTGGGGGCAGTGGGCTACACCTTC.

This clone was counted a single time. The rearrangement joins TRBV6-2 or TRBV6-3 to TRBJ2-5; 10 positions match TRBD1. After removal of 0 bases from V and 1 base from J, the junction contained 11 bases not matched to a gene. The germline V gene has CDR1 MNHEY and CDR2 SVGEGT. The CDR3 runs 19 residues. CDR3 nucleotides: TGTGCCAGCAGTTACTCGACTTCCCGGGACAGGGGAATCCAAGAGACCCAGTACTTC. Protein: CASSYSTSRDRGIQETQYF.

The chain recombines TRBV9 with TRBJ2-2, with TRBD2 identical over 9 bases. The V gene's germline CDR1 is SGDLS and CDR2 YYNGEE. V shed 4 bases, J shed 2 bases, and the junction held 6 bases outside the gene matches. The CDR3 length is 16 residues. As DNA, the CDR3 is TGTGCCAGCAGCTCCCAGGGACTAGCCAACACCGGGGAGCTGTTTTTT. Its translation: CASSSQGLANTGELFF.

The CDR3 protein is CASTSQQSSNYGYTF. CDR3 nucleotide sequence: TGCGCCAGCACCTCCCAACAGTCTTCTAACTATGGCTACACCTTC. This rearrangement joins TRBV4-1 to TRBJ1-2; D call uncertain. The CDR3 length is 15 residues. Germline V lookup: CDR1 MGHRA, CDR2 YSYEKL. V lost 7 bases, J lost 0 bases, and 15 bases lay in between.

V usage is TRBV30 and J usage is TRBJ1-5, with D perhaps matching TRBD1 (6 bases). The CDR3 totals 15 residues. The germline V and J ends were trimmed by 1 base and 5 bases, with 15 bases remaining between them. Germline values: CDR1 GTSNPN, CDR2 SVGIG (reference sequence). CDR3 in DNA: TGTGCCTGGAGTGGGATGACAGGAGGTTATCAGCCCCAGCATTTT. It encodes CAWSGMTGGYQPQHF.

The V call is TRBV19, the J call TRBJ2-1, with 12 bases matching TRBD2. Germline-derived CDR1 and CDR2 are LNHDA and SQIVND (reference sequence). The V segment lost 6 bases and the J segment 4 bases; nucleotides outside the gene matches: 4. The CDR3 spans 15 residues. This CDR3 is CASRLTSGGYNEQFF. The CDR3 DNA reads TGTGCCAGTAGGTTAACTAGCGGGGGGTACAATGAGCAGTTCTTC.

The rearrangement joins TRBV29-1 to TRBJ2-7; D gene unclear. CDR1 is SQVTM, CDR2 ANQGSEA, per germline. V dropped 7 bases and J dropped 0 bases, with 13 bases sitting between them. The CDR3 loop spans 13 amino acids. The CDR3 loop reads CSAFDTGSYEQYF. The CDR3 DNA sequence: TGCAGCGCCTTCGACACCGGCTCCTACGAGCAGTACTTC.

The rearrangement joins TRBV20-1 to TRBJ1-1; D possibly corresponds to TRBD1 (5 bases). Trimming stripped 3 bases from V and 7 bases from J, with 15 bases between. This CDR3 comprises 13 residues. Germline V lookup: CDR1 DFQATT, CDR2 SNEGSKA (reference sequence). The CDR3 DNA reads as TGCAGTGCTAGTAGTTCAGGGTTTGGTGAAGCTTTCTTT. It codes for CSASSSGFGEAFF.

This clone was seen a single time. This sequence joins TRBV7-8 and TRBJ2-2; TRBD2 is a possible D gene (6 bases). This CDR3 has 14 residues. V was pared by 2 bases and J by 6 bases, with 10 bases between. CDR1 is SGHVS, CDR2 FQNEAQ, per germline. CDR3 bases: TGTGCCAGCAGCTTAACCGGGAGAGCCGGGGAGCTGTTTTTT. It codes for CASSLTGRAGELFF.

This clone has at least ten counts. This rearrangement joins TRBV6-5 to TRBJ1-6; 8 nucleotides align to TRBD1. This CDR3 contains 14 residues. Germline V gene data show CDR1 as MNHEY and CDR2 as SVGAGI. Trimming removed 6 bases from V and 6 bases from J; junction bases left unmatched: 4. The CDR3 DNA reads TGTGCCAGCAGGGACAGGGAGGGTAATTCACCCCTCCACTTT. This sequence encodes CASRDREGNSPLHF.